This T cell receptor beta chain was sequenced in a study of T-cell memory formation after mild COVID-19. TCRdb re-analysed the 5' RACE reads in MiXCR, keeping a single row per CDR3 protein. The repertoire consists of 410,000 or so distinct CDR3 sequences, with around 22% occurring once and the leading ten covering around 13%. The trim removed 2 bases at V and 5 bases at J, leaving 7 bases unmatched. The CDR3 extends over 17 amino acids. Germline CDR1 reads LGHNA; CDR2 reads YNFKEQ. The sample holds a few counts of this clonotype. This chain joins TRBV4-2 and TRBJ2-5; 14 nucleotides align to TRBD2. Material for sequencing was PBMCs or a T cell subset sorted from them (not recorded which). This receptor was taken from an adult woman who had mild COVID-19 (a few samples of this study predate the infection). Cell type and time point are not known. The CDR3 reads CASSQHGTSGSRETQYF. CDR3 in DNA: TGTGCCAGCAGCCAACACGGGACTAGCGGGAGTCGGGAGACCCAGTACTTC.